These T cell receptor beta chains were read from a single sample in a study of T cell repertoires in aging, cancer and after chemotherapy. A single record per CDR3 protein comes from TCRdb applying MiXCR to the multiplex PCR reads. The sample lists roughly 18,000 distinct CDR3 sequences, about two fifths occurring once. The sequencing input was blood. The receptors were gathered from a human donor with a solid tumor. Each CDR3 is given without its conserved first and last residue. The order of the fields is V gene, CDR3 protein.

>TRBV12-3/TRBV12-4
ASSPRDFQETQY
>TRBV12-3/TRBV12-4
ASSFGGEQF
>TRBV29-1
SAETGTSGSYEQF
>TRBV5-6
ASSLRLTSGSSYEQY
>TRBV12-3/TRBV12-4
ASSFGQGYSPLH
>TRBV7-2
ASSSRLRLAGVVTGANVLT
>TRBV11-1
ASSLPGNEQF
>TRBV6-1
ASRVRRQPGGNQPQH
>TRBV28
ASSLLGGPLGNEQF
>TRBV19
ASSIAFSGNTIY
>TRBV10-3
AISEGLAGPQETQY
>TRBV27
ATRGSGTDTQY
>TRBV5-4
ASSSFGRSSNSPLH
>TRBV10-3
AIRRDSDHSPLH
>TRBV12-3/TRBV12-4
ASSFGEGYT
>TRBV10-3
ASGVAGGTGETQY
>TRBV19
ASSTPGQEAYEQY
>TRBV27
ASNSGYNEQF
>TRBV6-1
ASSEILGDTQY
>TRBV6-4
ASSDSRDTDTQY
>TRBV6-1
ASRDGYGELF
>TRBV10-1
ASSESMVRTVQSGSTNEKLF
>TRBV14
ASSQDVVVGDTQY
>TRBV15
ATSRRTGYTGELF
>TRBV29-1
SVERIAGTDTQY
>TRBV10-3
AISEPGDSPLH
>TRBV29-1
SVGDRGLYEQY
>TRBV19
ASSLSTGDYGYT
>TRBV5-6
ASSLRAGGRADTQY
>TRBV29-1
SVHGTLTYEQY
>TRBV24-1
ATSGTSGYEQY
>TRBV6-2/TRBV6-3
ASSSLNRGVYEQY
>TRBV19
ASSKGRTEAF
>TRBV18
ASSPRGAGSYEQY
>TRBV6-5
ASQQNTEAF
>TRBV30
AWDRQASSGANVLT
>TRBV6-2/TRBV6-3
ASTETVSTDTQY
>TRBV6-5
ASSYSRRTGEAF
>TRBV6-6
ASSYRAPGYT
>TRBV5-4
ASTSPDGGKSPLH
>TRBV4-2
ASSQDYPSGSRETQY